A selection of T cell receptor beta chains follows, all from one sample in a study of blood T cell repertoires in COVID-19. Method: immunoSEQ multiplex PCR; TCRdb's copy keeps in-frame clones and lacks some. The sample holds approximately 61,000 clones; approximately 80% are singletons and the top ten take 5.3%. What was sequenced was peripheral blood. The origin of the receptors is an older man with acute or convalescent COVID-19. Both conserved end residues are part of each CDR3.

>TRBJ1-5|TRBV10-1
CASSRNRDQPQHF
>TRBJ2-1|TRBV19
CASRTSGYNEQFF
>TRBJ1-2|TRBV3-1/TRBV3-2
CASSQDWSTGSHGYTF
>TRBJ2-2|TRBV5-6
CASSLGGTTPAGELFF
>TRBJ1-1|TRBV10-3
CAIRSALANTEAFF
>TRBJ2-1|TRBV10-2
CASSEGLTSGYADEQFF
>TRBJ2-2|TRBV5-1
CASSLEGGPNTGELFF
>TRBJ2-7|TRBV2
CASSELGQVLSYEQYF
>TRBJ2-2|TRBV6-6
CASSAGGTGELFF
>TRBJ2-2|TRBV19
CASIQGYAGELFF
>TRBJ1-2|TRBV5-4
CASHRFYDYGYTF
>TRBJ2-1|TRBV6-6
CASTKDSGTYNEQFF
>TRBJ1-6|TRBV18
CASSPPGTGMSYNSPLHF
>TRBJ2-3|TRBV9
CASSVERAGSTDTQYF
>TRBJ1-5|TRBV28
CASSFLYSNQPQHF
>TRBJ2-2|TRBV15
CATSTDLAGGNTGELFF
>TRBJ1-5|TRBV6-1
CASSEKGYPVPQHF
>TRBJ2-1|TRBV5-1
CASRAGGRNEQFF
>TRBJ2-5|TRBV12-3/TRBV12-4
CASSDRAQETQYF
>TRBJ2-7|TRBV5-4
CASSFTGGGWYF
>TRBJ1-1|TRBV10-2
CASIPAGITEAFF
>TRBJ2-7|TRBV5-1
CASSPGQSGWRDEQYF
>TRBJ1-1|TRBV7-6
CASSFTGGTEAFF
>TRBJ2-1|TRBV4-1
CASSQVMGSGVQGEQFF
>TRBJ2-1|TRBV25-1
CASSAWADNEQFF
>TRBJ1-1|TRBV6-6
CASSPGGRGAFF
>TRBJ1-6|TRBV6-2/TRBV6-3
CASSPREGGNSPLHF
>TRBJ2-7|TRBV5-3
CARHRVPLCYEQYF
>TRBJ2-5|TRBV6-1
CASSEAGSVQETQYF
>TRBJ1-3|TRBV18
CASSPPAPAVNTIYF
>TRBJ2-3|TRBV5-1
CASSLVDRGPDTQYF
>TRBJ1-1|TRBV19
CASSSGGGPEAFF
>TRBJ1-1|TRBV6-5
CASSYSPGRTEAFF
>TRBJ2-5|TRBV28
CASRTPSGGYPYRETQYF
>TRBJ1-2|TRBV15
CATSTGQGAHLGYGYTF
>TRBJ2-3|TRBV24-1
CATSAKRGVDTQYF
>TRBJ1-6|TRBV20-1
CSASPDRTNSPLHF
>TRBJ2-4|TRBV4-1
CASSQAGRDIQYF
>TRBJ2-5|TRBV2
CASMFAPSFGVSQETQYF
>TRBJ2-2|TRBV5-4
CASSSRTSGGAGGELFF
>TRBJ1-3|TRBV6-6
CASSYGDRTGNTIYF
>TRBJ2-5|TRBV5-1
CASSLGLAGLEETQYF
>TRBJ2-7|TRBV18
CASSGTGFNSYEQYF
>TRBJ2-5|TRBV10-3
CAISSLLQETQYF
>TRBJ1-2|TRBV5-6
CASSQTGQRYYGYTF
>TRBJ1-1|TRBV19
CASSELLRDKNTEAFF
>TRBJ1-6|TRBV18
CASSPPGGQGSLPLHF
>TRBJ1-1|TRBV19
CASIRDRGRLDTEAFF
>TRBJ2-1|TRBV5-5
CASSPPAPEGSNEQFF
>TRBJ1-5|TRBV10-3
CAISESGRGRGNQPQHF